This T cell receptor beta chain is drawn from a study of blood T cell repertoires in COVID-19. Looking at the study overall: T cells, B-cell-depleted T cells, or PBMCs provided the cDNA or gDNA that served as material.

The data were produced by immunoSEQ multiplex PCR, yet TCRdb's version contains in-frame clones alone and is incomplete. Among 250,000 to 300,000 clones listed, around 89% were seen once. In germline, CDR1 is SGHRS, CDR2 YFSETQ. Losses at the gene ends were 4 bases for V and 6 bases for J; bases not matched to a gene: 2. CDR3 size: 14 residues. The clonotype originates from a man aged 40-49 years with acute or convalescent COVID-19. The gene calls are TRBV5-1 and TRBJ1-6; 9 bases fit TRBD1. The specimen was peripheral blood. This CDR3 is CASSRGQGNSPLHF. The CDR3, as DNA: TGCGCCAGCAGCAGGGGACAGGGTAATTCACCCCTCCACTTT.